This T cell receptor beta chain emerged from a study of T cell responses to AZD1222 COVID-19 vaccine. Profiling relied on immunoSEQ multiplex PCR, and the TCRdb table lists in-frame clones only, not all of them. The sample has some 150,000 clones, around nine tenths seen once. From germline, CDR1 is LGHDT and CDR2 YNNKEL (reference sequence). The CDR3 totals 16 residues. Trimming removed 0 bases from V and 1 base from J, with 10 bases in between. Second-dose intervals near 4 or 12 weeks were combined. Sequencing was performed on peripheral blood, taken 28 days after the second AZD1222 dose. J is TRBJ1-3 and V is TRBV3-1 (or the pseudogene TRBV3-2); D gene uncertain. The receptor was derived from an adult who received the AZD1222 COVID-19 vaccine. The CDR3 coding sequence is TGTGCCAGCAGCCAAGACTATGGGGAATCTGGAAACACCATATATTTT. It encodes CASSQDYGESGNTIYF.